Listed below are T cell receptor beta chains from one sample, sequenced in a study of blood T cells in healthy people across ages. Each CDR3 protein is one row after TCRdb ran MiXCR on the 5' RACE reads. The sample gives some 710,000 distinct CDR3 sequences, about half of which show up once; roughly 20% is in the top ten. The sequencing input was blood. Every receptor here comes from a man aged 80 or over in good health. CDR3s include the opening cysteine and the closing phenylalanine or tryptophan. The D gene is left open where the match is weak. The listing skips clone size in some rows; elsewhere it reads once, few, many or a size class.

- | TRBJ2-3 | many | TRBV28 | TGTGCCAGCAATACAGGACAGTGGGGGACAGATACGCAGTATTTT | CASNTGQWGTDTQYF
TRBD2 | TRBJ2-1 | many | TRBV2 | TGTGCCAGCAGTGAAGCGGGGGGGATCGCGGCTGAGCAGTTCTTC | CASSEAGGIAAEQFF
- | TRBJ2-1 | - | TRBV7-3 | TGTGCCAGCAGCATGGGACCATCGGGGGATGAGCAGTTCTTC | CASSMGPSGDEQFF
TRBD2 | TRBJ2-1 | few | TRBV28 | TGTGCCAGCAGTTCCTGGACTAGCGGCTACAATGAGCAGTTCTTC | CASSSWTSGYNEQFF
TRBD1 | TRBJ2-1 | few | TRBV20-1 | TGCAGTGCTACAGGGGGCTCCTACAATGAGCAGTTCTTC | CSATGGSYNEQFF
- | TRBJ2-3 | - | TRBV6-2/TRBV6-3 | TGTGCCAGCATTAACCCGGGACACCGGGGCGCAGATACGCAGTATTTT | CASINPGHRGADTQYF
TRBD2 | TRBJ2-3 | once | TRBV6-2/TRBV6-3 | TGTGCCAGCAGTTACCGGACTAGCGGGAGTAACGCTTGGTATTTT | CASSYRTSGSNAWYF
- | TRBJ2-7 | - | TRBV30 | TGTGTCTGGAGGAGGAGCTCCTACGAGCAGTACTTC | CVWRRSSYEQYF
- | TRBJ1-3 | - | TRBV10-3 | TGTGCCATTGAAGACGGTCGCTCTGGAAACACCATATATTTT | CAIEDGRSGNTIYF
TRBD2 | TRBJ2-7 | many | TRBV12-3/TRBV12-4 | TGTGCCAGCAGGGGTAGCGGGAGCTCCTACGAGCAGTACTTC | CASRGSGSSYEQYF
- | TRBJ1-4 | many | TRBV29-1 | TGCAGCGTTGAAGGGTGGGCTAATGAAAAACTGTTTTTT | CSVEGWANEKLFF
TRBD2 | TRBJ2-3 | - | TRBV10-2 | TGCGCCAGCAGTGAGTCGGGACTAGCGGGCCCCGGCACAGATACGCAGTATTTT | CASSESGLAGPGTDTQYF
- | TRBJ2-2 | - | TRBV25-1 | TGCGCCAGCAGTGAGAATAGAGGAAGTAACACCGGGGAGCTGTTTTTT | CASSENRGSNTGELFF
- | TRBJ2-6 | - | TRBV29-1 | TGCAGCGTTGACCCAGGGGAGCTCTCTGGGGCCAACGTCCTGACTTTC | CSVDPGELSGANVLTF
TRBD2 | TRBJ2-3 | many | TRBV7-2 | TGTGCCAGCAGCCCAGCGGGACTAAGCACAGATACGCAGTATTTT | CASSPAGLSTDTQYF
TRBD2 | TRBJ2-7 | few | TRBV7-2 | TGTGCCAGCAGCTATCTAGCGGGAGGACACAATGAGCAGTACTTC | CASSYLAGGHNEQYF
TRBD2 | TRBJ2-3 | - | TRBV28 | TGTGCCAGCAGTTTCGGAGCGGGAATCACAGATACGCAGTATTTT | CASSFGAGITDTQYF
TRBD1 | TRBJ2-5 | - | TRBV28 | TGTGCCAGCAGTTTATCCAAGGACAGGGGTTACCAAGAGACCCAGTACTTC | CASSLSKDRGYQETQYF
- | TRBJ2-1 | - | TRBV2 | TGTGCCAGCAGTGCCACGGACCGAGGATTCATCTCCTACAATGAGCAGTTCTTC | CASSATDRGFISYNEQFF
- | TRBJ2-1 | - | TRBV28 | TGTGCCAGCAGCACGACGCCACCTGAGCAGTTCTTC | CASSTTPPEQFF
- | TRBJ2-5 | few | TRBV12-3/TRBV12-4 | TGTGCCAGCAGTTGGCAGGGGGGAGATGAGACCCAGTACTTC | CASSWQGGDETQYF
TRBD1 | TRBJ1-1 | - | TRBV20-1 | TGCAGTGCTAGAGATCAGGGGGCCCGAGGAGCTTTCTTT | CSARDQGARGAFF
- | TRBJ1-2 | once | TRBV9 | TGTGCCAGCAGCGACAAGAGGTCCAATCGGTATGGCTACACCTTC | CASSDKRSNRYGYTF
TRBD2 | TRBJ2-1 | - | TRBV15 | TGTGCCACCGGGACTACCGACAATGAGCAGTTCTTC | CATGTTDNEQFF
TRBD1 | TRBJ2-4 | - | TRBV15 | TGTGCCACCAGCAGAGGGGACAGCCAAAACATTCAGTACTTC | CATSRGDSQNIQYF
- | TRBJ1-6 | - | TRBV7-3 | TGTGCCAGCAGCTTAAAGGGAGGGGATTCACCCCTCCACTTT | CASSLKGGDSPLHF
TRBD1 | TRBJ2-7 | - | TRBV20-1 | TGCAGTGCTAGACGGGACAGTGCGTACGAGCAGTACTTC | CSARRDSAYEQYF
- | TRBJ2-2 | few | TRBV7-9 | TGTGCCAGCAGCTCGGAGAACACCGGGGAGCTGTTTTTT | CASSSENTGELFF
- | TRBJ1-6 | few | TRBV7-2 | TGTGCCAGCAGCTTAGGGGCAGTACAAAATTCACCCCTCCACTTT | CASSLGAVQNSPLHF
- | TRBJ2-7 | - | TRBV27 | TGTGCCAGCAGGAAATCAACTGGCTTTCTAACCTACGAGCAGTACTTC | CASRKSTGFLTYEQYF
- | TRBJ2-3 | - | TRBV6-1 | TGTGCCAGCAGTGTCGAGAGGGGAATGAGCACAGATACGCAGTATTTT | CASSVERGMSTDTQYF
- | TRBJ2-1 | - | TRBV19 | TGTGCCAGTAGTATAACTACCCACAATGAGCAGTTCTTC | CASSITTHNEQFF
TRBD2 | TRBJ2-5 | - | TRBV4-2 | TGTGCCAGCAGCCAGGAGAAACTAGCGGAAGGGTACAGTGAGCAGTACTTC | CASSQEKLAEGYSEQYF
TRBD2 | TRBJ2-1 | - | TRBV9 | TGTGCCAGCAGCGCAGGGCTAGCGGGAGGCGAGAGCTCCTACAATGAGCAGTTCTTC | CASSAGLAGGESSYNEQFF
TRBD1 | TRBJ2-5 | few | TRBV2 | TGTGCCAGCAGTGACGGGACAGAAGAGACCCAGTACTTC | CASSDGTEETQYF
- | TRBJ2-3 | many | TRBV5-1 | TGCGCCAGCAGCTTGGTAGGCGCCACAGATACGCAGTATTTT | CASSLVGATDTQYF
- | TRBJ2-3 | few | TRBV14 | TGTGCCAGCAGCCAAGTAAGGGCTACGCAGTATTTT | CASSQVRATQYF
- | TRBJ2-3 | - | TRBV4-1 | TGCGCCAGCAGGAAGTTAAGCACAGATACGCAGTATTTT | CASRKLSTDTQYF
- | TRBJ2-2 | once | TRBV13 | TGTGCCAGCAGCCCTCGACAGTACACCGGGGAGCTGTTTTTT | CASSPRQYTGELFF
- | TRBJ1-2 | few | TRBV4-1 | TGCGCCAGCAGCCCATCCCCACAAGGGGGCTATGGCTACACCTTC | CASSPSPQGGYGYTF
- | TRBJ2-2 | few | TRBV7-3 | TGTGCCAGCAGCTTAAATGCGCGAGGCACCGGGGAGCTGTTTTTT | CASSLNARGTGELFF